A single TCR beta chain is shown here with its context. This entry comes from a study of technical replicates of blood from several donors. Germline V CDR1 and CDR2: SGDLS, YYNGEE. V was pared by 2 bases and J by 4 bases, with 21 bases between. The CDR3 loop spans 18 amino acids. The method was immunoSEQ multiplex PCR; TCRdb's version includes in-frame clones alone and lacks a portion of them. Of about 80,000 clones listed, approximately 94% are singletons. The chain employs TRBV9 and TRBJ2-2; a possible D gene is TRBD2 (6 bases). Material: T cells isolated from PBMCs. The TCR comes from a human donor in good health. The chain's CDR3 is CASSVRGGGGVVTGELFF. DNA for the CDR3: TGTGCCAGCAGCGTGAGAGGCGGTGGAGGGGTGGTCACCGGGGAGCTGTTTTTT.